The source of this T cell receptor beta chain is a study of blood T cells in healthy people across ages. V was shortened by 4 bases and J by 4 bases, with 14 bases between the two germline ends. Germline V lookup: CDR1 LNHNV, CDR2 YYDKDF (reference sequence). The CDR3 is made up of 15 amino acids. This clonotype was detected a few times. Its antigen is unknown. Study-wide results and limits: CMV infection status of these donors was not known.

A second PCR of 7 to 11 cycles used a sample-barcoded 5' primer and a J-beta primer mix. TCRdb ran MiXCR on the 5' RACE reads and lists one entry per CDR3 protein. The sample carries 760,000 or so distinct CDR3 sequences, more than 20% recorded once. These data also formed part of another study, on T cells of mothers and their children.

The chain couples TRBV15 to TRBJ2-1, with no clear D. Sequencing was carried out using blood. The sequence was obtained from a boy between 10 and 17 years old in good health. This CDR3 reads CATSTDPALYNEQFF. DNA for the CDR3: TGTGCCACCAGCACGGACCCGGCCCTTTACAATGAGCAGTTCTTC.